This is a list of T cell receptor beta chains from one sample in a study of OX40 agonist ivuxolimab in advanced cancers. The method was immunoSEQ multiplex PCR; TCRdb's version includes in-frame clones alone and lacks a portion of them. The sample holds 55,000 to 75,000 clones, about 86% seen once. The starting material was CD4+ or CD8+ T cells sorted from blood, obtained in a trial of the OX40 agonist ivuxolimab. These receptors all stem from an adult with an advanced solid tumor such as melanoma, head and neck, liver or kidney cancer. The CDR3 runs from the conserved cysteine through the conserved F or W. The D gene is left open where the match is weak. Clone size is stated in some rows and not others, as once, few, many or a class when expanded.

>TRBV9|-|TRBD2|TRBJ2-2
CASSVERASGTRPGELFF
TGTGCCAGCAGCGTAGAAAGGGCTAGCGGGACCCGGCCCGGGGAGCTGTTTTTT
>TRBV30|few|-|TRBJ1-1
CAWSKLAGITEAFF
TGTGCCTGGAGTAAACTGGCCGGAATAACTGAAGCTTTCTTT
>TRBV19|-|-|TRBJ1-2
CASSIAATENYGYTF
TGTGCCAGTAGTATAGCGGCGACGGAGAACTATGGCTACACCTTC
>TRBV7-3|-|TRBD2|TRBJ2-1
CASSSKAGPEHYNEQFF
TGTGCCAGCAGCTCCAAAGCGGGACCAGAGCACTACAATGAGCAGTTCTTC
>TRBV5-1|-|-|TRBJ1-4
CASSLAGNNEKLFF
TGCGCCAGCAGCTTGGCGGGAAATAATGAAAAACTGTTTTTT
>TRBV11-3|-|-|TRBJ2-1
CASSLNQGNEQFF
TGTGCCAGCAGCTTAAACCAGGGGAATGAGCAGTTCTTC
>TRBV5-1|-|TRBD2|TRBJ2-5
CASSLNGLAETQYF
TGCGCCAGCAGCTTGAATGGACTAGCTGAGACCCAGTACTTC
>TRBV25-1|-|TRBD1|TRBJ1-4
CASSDRGGGTNEKLFF
TGTGCCAGCAGTGACAGGGGGGGTGGAACTAATGAAAAACTGTTTTTT
>TRBV28|-|TRBD1|TRBJ1-2
CASQGGRANYGYTF
TGTGCCAGCCAAGGGGGCAGAGCTAACTATGGCTACACCTTC
>TRBV7-2|-|TRBD2|TRBJ2-1
CASSRTGTSVDNEQFF
TGTGCCAGCAGCCGTACCGGGACTAGCGTAGACAATGAGCAGTTCTTC
>TRBV29-1|-|-|TRBJ1-3
CSGGEGRPGNTIYF
TGCAGCGGGGGAGAGGGGCGGCCTGGAAACACCATATATTTT
>TRBV5-1|-|-|TRBJ2-6
CASSFDSSTNVLTF
TGCGCCAGCAGCTTTGACAGTAGTACCAACGTCCTGACTTTC
>TRBV5-5|few|TRBD1|TRBJ2-7
CASTSTHRGQEQYF
TGTGCCAGCACCTCCACTCACAGGGGGCAAGAGCAGTACTTC
>TRBV6-5|-|TRBD2|TRBJ2-1
CASKVLAGNEQFF
TGTGCCAGCAAGGTCCTAGCGGGAAATGAGCAGTTCTTC
>TRBV2|once|-|TRBJ1-1
CASSGWSEAFF
TGTGCCAGCAGTGGTTGGTCTGAAGCTTTCTTT
>TRBV6-5|-|-|TRBJ1-5
CASSPRQTSWQPQHF
TGTGCCAGCAGTCCCCGACAGACCTCATGGCAGCCCCAGCATTTT
>TRBV28|-|-|TRBJ2-1
CASSLGSAGGSYNEQFF
TGTGCCAGCAGTTTAGGATCAGCGGGCGGCTCCTACAATGAGCAGTTCTTC
>TRBV10-1|-|-|TRBJ2-4
CASSESGRGVLAKNIQYF
TGCGCCAGCAGTGAGTCGGGGAGGGGGGTACTAGCCAAAAACATTCAGTACTTC
>TRBV4-3|-|TRBD2|TRBJ2-2
CASSRGEGQSGELFF
TGCGCCAGCAGCCGGGGGGAGGGCCAAAGCGGGGAGCTGTTTTTT
>TRBV4-1|-|TRBD1|TRBJ1-1
CASSQRDRENTEAFF
TGCGCCAGCAGCCAACGAGACAGGGAGAACACTGAAGCTTTCTTT
>TRBV6-5|-|-|TRBJ2-2
CASSPTTNTGELFF
TGTGCCAGCAGTCCGACGACGAACACCGGGGAGCTGTTTTTT
>TRBV7-8|-|-|TRBJ2-1
CASSLEVGYEQFF
TGTGCCAGCAGCTTAGAGGTCGGCTATGAGCAGTTCTTC
>TRBV28|-|TRBD2|TRBJ2-2
CASRTSGRGNTGELFF
TGTGCCAGCAGGACTAGCGGGAGGGGGAACACCGGGGAGCTGTTTTTT
>TRBV5-1|-|-|TRBJ1-1
CASSPGQSYTEAFF
TGCGCCAGCAGCCCAGGACAGAGTTACACTGAAGCTTTCTTT
>TRBV29-1|-|-|TRBJ1-3
CSVGVSSGNTIYF
TGCAGCGTTGGAGTAAGCTCTGGAAACACCATATATTTT
>TRBV28|-|-|TRBJ2-1
CASSTGLEQFF
TGTGCCAGCAGCACGGGACTTGAGCAGTTCTTC
>TRBV30|-|TRBD1|TRBJ2-1
CAWSGGDSNEQFF
TGTGCCTGGAGTGGTGGGGACAGCAATGAGCAGTTCTTC
>TRBV6-5|-|-|TRBJ1-4
CASSADREKLFF
TGTGCCAGCAGTGCAGACAGGGAAAAACTGTTTTTT
>TRBV7-8|-|TRBD1|TRBJ1-1
CASSPLQGVNTEAFF
TGTGCCAGCAGCCCATTACAGGGGGTGAACACTGAAGCTTTCTTT
>TRBV7-2|-|TRBD2|TRBJ2-3
CASSSRGPSGDTQYF
TGTGCCAGCAGCTCCCGGGGCCCTAGCGGGGATACGCAGTATTTT
>TRBV7-8|-|TRBD1|TRBJ1-5
CASSSWTGTSNQPQHF
TGTGCCAGCAGCTCCTGGACAGGGACTAGCAATCAGCCCCAGCATTTT
>TRBV18|-|-|TRBJ1-2
CASSPVDTVYGYTF
TGTGCCAGCTCACCGGTCGACACGGTCTATGGCTACACCTTC
>TRBV19|-|-|TRBJ2-5
CASSNDRLGETQYF
TGTGCCAGTAGCAATGACAGGCTGGGGGAGACCCAGTACTTC
>TRBV28|few|-|TRBJ1-1
CASRNDRSTEAFF
TGTGCCAGCAGAAACGACAGGTCCACTGAAGCTTTCTTT
>TRBV29-1|few|-|TRBJ2-2
CSVVLAPTGELFF
TGCAGCGTTGTCCTAGCTCCCACCGGGGAGCTGTTTTTT
>TRBV7-2|-|-|TRBJ2-4
CASSLVGENIQYF
TGTGCCAGCAGCTTAGTGGGAGAAAACATTCAGTACTTC
>TRBV28|-|TRBD1|TRBJ2-5
CASRPGDRGRETQYF
TGTGCCAGCAGGCCTGGGGACAGGGGTCGAGAGACCCAGTACTTC
>TRBV30|-|TRBD1|TRBJ1-4
CACRDRGAKLFF
TGTGCCTGTAGAGACAGGGGGGCAAAACTGTTTTTT
>TRBV7-2|-|TRBD2|TRBJ2-7
CASSRMTSGTYEQYF
TGTGCCAGCAGCCGAATGACTAGCGGGACCTACGAGCAGTACTTC
>TRBV30|-|TRBD1|TRBJ1-1
CAWSLDRGLAEAFF
TGTGCCTGGAGTCTCGACAGGGGGCTAGCTGAAGCTTTCTTT
>TRBV28|-|TRBD2|TRBJ2-3
CASSSRWTSGESTDTQYF
TGTGCCAGCAGTTCCCGCTGGACTAGCGGAGAGAGCACAGATACGCAGTATTTT
>TRBV25-1|once|TRBD2|TRBJ2-3
CASSQDQPGLAGDTQYF
TGTGCCAGCAGTCAAGATCAACCGGGACTAGCGGGAGATACGCAGTATTTT
>TRBV7-8|-|-|TRBJ2-1
CASSLPGLAYNEQFF
TGTGCCAGCAGCCTCCCCGGTCTCGCCTACAATGAGCAGTTCTTC
>TRBV5-5|-|-|TRBJ1-1
CASNLMGVKGTEAFF
TGTGCCAGCAACCTAATGGGGGTTAAGGGCACTGAAGCTTTCTTT
>TRBV11-3|-|-|TRBJ1-5
CASTQAHYSNQPQHF
TGTGCCAGCACCCAGGCTCACTATAGCAATCAGCCCCAGCATTTT
>TRBV28|-|TRBD1|TRBJ1-2
CASSLSGQDYGYTF
TGTGCCAGCAGTTTGTCGGGACAGGACTATGGCTACACCTTC
>TRBV30|-|TRBD2|TRBJ2-1
CAWSVKVAGGNEQFF
TGTGCCTGGAGTGTAAAGGTAGCGGGAGGCAATGAGCAGTTCTTC
>TRBV11-2|-|TRBD1|TRBJ1-1
CASSPGQVQAEAFF
TGTGCCAGCAGCCCCGGACAGGTTCAAGCTGAAGCTTTCTTT
>TRBV14|-|-|TRBJ1-2
CASSQAYSYGYTF
TGTGCCAGCAGCCAAGCGTATAGCTATGGCTACACCTTC